The sequence of this T cell receptor beta chain was determined in a study of blood T cell repertoires in COVID-19. Study overall: The study drew acute and convalescent COVID-19 samples from the United States, Italy and Spain.

Residents of 24 US areas, aged about 18 to 100 years, made up the participants. The germline V gene encodes CDR1 MRHNA and CDR2 SNTAGT. The CDR3 covers 14 residues. Between the trimmed V and J ends, which lost 0 bases and 10 bases, there was a span of 13 bases. Sequenced by immunoSEQ multiplex PCR; TCRdb stores in-frame clones only, minus some. The data hold roughly 170,000 clones, with 82% observed a single time. This clone has a single count. The chain carries TRBV6-4 and TRBJ2-1; D uncertain. The receptor's source is a man in his fifties or sixties who had recovered from COVID-19. The sequencing sample was made of PBMCs or T cells enriched from blood (not recorded which). The CDR3 spells CASSDSGSFGEQFF. The CDR3 DNA reads as TGTGCCAGCAGTGACTCGGGTTCATTCGGGGAGCAGTTCTTC.